The 3 T cell receptor beta chains listed next were all sequenced from one sample in a study of T cell repertoires in cytomegalovirus infection. TCRdb reprocessed the reads via MiXCR and lists one record per CDR3 protein. The sample has 640,000 or so distinct CDR3 sequences, roughly 30% seen once. These TCRs' antigens remain unknown. The sample was cultured PBMCs, taken from culture after CMV antigen stimulation. Source of these receptors: a human donor in good health (CMV status not recorded). Some clones in this sample may be carry-over from other donors' samples.

The chain uses TRBV15 and TRBJ1-1; unclear D gene. The CDR3 is 14 residues long. Germline loops: CDR1 LNHNV, CDR2 YYDKDF (reference sequence). V was pared by 0 bases and J by 1 base, with 6 bases between. The CDR3 bases are TGTGCCACCAGCAGAGATGGGAGGAACACTGAAGCTTTCTTT. Translation gives CATSRDGRNTEAFF.

J is TRBJ2-2 and V is TRBV6-2 or TRBV6-3, with D perhaps matching TRBD1 (6 bases). V was clipped by 2 bases and J by 9 bases, with 10 bases between them. Germline CDR1 is MNHEY and CDR2 is SVGEGT. The CDR3 consists of 13 residues. The CDR3 DNA reads TGTGCCAGCAGTTACCAGGGGTCCTGGGAGCTGTTTTTT. Translating it yields CASSYQGSWELFF.

The chain couples TRBV10-3 to TRBJ1-5; a weak D match, TRBD1 (6 bases). This CDR3 spans 14 amino acids. Germline values: CDR1 ENHRY, CDR2 SYGVKD. V was clipped by 4 bases and J by 7 bases, with 14 bases between them. CDR3 in DNA: TGTGCCATCAGTGGGGTGGGGGCGGGCCAGCCCCAGCATTTT. Translated: CAISGVGAGQPQHF.